The 21 T cell receptor beta chains given below trace back to one sample, sequenced in a study of identical twins (dated by TCRdb to the mid-2010s). The library was generated by 5' RACE. The run used an Illumina HiSeq 2000. Starting from the raw public reads, TCRdb applied fastp trimming at Q25, assembled clones with MiXCR and retained in-frame beta chains. Entries that share a CDR3 protein sequence are merged under the most common genes and DNA. The sample data list hundreds of thousands of distinct CDR3 sequences, and less than 25% of these were observed just once. The top ten clonotypes cover approximately 4.5% of the sample. The same data also contributed to another study, on T cells expressing NK-cell markers.

The sequencing sample was made of PBMCs. All receptors derive from a woman aged 18 to 35 in good health.

The CDR3 protein is CSVGQNQPQHF. CDR3 sequence (DNA): TGCAGCGTTGGTCAGAATCAGCCCCAGCATTTT. The chain links TRBV29-1 to TRBJ1-5; D is undetermined. Germline loops: CDR1 SQVTM, CDR2 ANQGSEA. CDR3 size: 11 residues. The V end lost 4 bases, the J end lost 4 bases, and 5 bases lay between the germline ends. The full variable domain, rest sourced from reference TRBV29-1 and TRBJ1-5, is SAVISQKPSRDICQRGTSLTIQCQVDSQVTMMFWYRQQPGQSLTLIATANQGSEATYESGFVIDKFPISRPNLTFSTLTVSNMSPEDSSIYLCSVGQNQPQHFGDGTRLSIL.

This clonotype has a count of ten or more. This chain uses TRBV20-1 with TRBJ1-1; D is unresolved. Germline lookup yields CDR1 DFQATT and CDR2 SNEGSKA (reference sequence). Trimming shortened V by 6 bases and J by 2 bases, and 19 bases separated the two germline ends. This CDR3 has 15 residues. The CDR3 DNA follows: TGCAGTGCCGCTACGCTGGACTCCTACAACACTGAAGCTTTCTTT. Its protein is CSAATLDSYNTEAFF.

In its sample, this clonotype was seen many times. J is TRBJ2-3 and V is TRBV20-1; D is unclear. Trimming pared 1 base from V and 6 bases from J, leaving 14 bases between. Germline loops: CDR1 DFQATT, CDR2 SNEGSKA (reference sequence). This CDR3 has 14 amino acids. CDR3 protein: CSARGASEWDTQYF. The CDR3 DNA reads as TGCAGTGCTAGAGGCGCCTCCGAATGGGATACGCAGTATTTT.

V and J are TRBV20-1 and TRBJ2-5; D is undetermined. V was shortened by 0 bases and J by 6 bases, with 8 bases between the two germline ends. This CDR3 is built from 12 residues. Germline lookup yields CDR1 DFQATT and CDR2 SNEGSKA (reference sequence). CDR3 in amino acids: CSARESQKTQYF. The CDR3 DNA sequence: TGCAGTGCTAGAGAAAGCCAGAAGACCCAGTACTTC.

Only a few counts were recorded for this clonotype. This chain connects TRBV20-1 to TRBJ1-6, with TRBD1 identical over 8 bases. The germline CDR1 and CDR2 sequences are DFQATT and SNEGSKA (reference sequence). This CDR3 has 15 amino acids. The V segment lost 0 bases and the J segment 6 bases; nucleotides outside the gene matches: 4. Here the CDR3 reads CSARDRQGSNSPLHF. The CDR3 region has the DNA TGCAGTGCTAGAGACAGACAGGGGAGTAATTCACCCCTCCACTTT.

CDR3 coding DNA: TGTGCCAGCTGTTACGGGGCGGGACTCACAGATACGCAGTATTTT. This translates into CASCYGAGLTDTQYF. This chain links TRBV27 with TRBJ2-3; D perhaps matches TRBD2 (6 bases). CDR1 and CDR2 from the germline V gene are MNHEY and SMNVEV (reference sequence). This CDR3 has 15 residues. Trimming shortened V by 8 bases and J by 2 bases, and 17 bases separated the two germline ends.

The chain joins TRBV5-1 to TRBJ2-2; tentative D call: TRBD2 (6 bases). In germline, CDR1 is SGHRS, CDR2 YFSETQ. V lost 3 bases and J 4 bases, leaving 13 bases between the germline ends. CDR3 size: 15 residues. Written as DNA, the CDR3 is TGCGCCAGCAGCTGGGGGACCGGGAGCACCGGGGAGCTGTTTTTT. It codes for CASSWGTGSTGELFF.

The chain joins TRBV20-1 to TRBJ2-5, with D possibly TRBD1 on 7 matching bases. The ends were cut back, 5 bases at V and 3 bases at J, with 10 bases in the middle. The CDR3 sequence is 12 residues long. Germline V lookup: CDR1 DFQATT, CDR2 SNEGSKA (reference sequence). The CDR3 protein is CSAQGGEETQYF. CDR3 nucleotides: TGCAGTGCTCAGGGGGGAGAAGAGACCCAGTACTTC.

The chain carries TRBV7-9 and TRBJ2-7, with 8 nucleotides matching TRBD1. The trim removed 2 bases at V and 6 bases at J, leaving 12 bases unmatched. Germline-derived CDR1 and CDR2 are SEHNR and FQNEAQ (reference sequence). The CDR3 is 16 amino acids. This CDR3 is CASSLRTGNHMGEQYF. DNA for the CDR3: TGTGCCAGCAGCTTAAGGACAGGGAATCATATGGGCGAGCAGTACTTC.

In this sample, this clonotype turned up a few times. The V and J genes are TRBV20-1 and TRBJ2-1; 7 nucleotides line up with TRBD2. The ends lost 4 bases at V and 7 bases at J; junction bases unmatched: 13. The V gene's germline CDR1 is DFQATT and CDR2 SNEGSKA (reference sequence). The CDR3 sequence is 15 residues long. The CDR3 spells CSAIRPAGPVNEQFF. The CDR3 DNA follows: TGCAGTGCTATCCGCCCAGCGGGGCCCGTGAATGAGCAGTTCTTC.

The chain uses TRBV12-3 or TRBV12-4 and TRBJ1-1; D not resolved. The CDR3 loop spans 10 amino acids. The V end was cut by 3 bases, the J end by 9 bases, with 5 bases between. The CDR3, as DNA: TGTGCCAGCAGTTTTGGCCAAGCTTTCTTT. Protein product: CASSFGQAFF.

This clonotype was seen many times. The chain joins TRBV7-9 to TRBJ2-7, with D perhaps being TRBD1 or TRBD2 (5 bases each). Germline CDR1 SEHNR, CDR2 FQNEAQ (reference sequence). The CDR3 contains 15 residues. The V end was cut by 4 bases, the J end by 3 bases, with 16 bases between. As DNA, the CDR3 is TGTGCCAGCAGCTCGTCCGGGACGGTGAACTACGAGCAGTACTTC. It specifies CASSSSGTVNYEQYF.

The table lists this clonotype with many counts. The chain carries TRBV3-1 and TRBJ1-3; D remains ambiguous. Germline V gene sequence: CDR1 LGHDT, CDR2 YNNKEL (reference sequence). The CDR3 runs to 17 residues. Trimming removed 4 bases from V and 0 bases from J, with 16 bases in between. In DNA, the CDR3 is TGTGCCAGCAGCCTTGCCCTCAGTTGGACCTCTGGAAACACCATATATTTT. Its translation is CASSLALSWTSGNTIYF.

This clonotype turned up a few times. The chain has TRBV18 and TRBJ2-5; possibly TRBD2 for D (6 bases). Looked up from germline, CDR1 is KGHSH and CDR2 is LQKENI. The V end was cut by 2 bases, the J end by 4 bases, with 11 bases between. This CDR3 region has 14 residues. The chain's CDR3 is CASSPGQGGETQYF. The CDR3 nucleotides read TGTGCCAGCTCACCAGGGCAGGGAGGAGAGACCCAGTACTTC.

V and J are TRBV12-3 or TRBV12-4 and TRBJ1-3; D is possibly TRBD1 (6 bases). The CDR3 is made up of 15 amino acids. Between the trimmed V and J ends, which lost 6 bases and 0 bases, there was a span of 12 bases. CDR3 in DNA: TGTGCCAGCAGCTCAACAGGGATCTCTGGAAACACCATATATTTT. Encoded protein: CASSSTGISGNTIYF.

This clonotype was counted between two and nine times. The chain couples TRBV6-2 or TRBV6-3 to TRBJ2-1, with D unresolved. V lost 2 bases and J 9 bases, leaving 14 bases between the germline ends. Germline V gene data show CDR1 as MNHEY and CDR2 as SVGEGT. The CDR3 covers 14 residues. DNA of the CDR3: TGTGCCAGCAGTTACCCGGAAACCGGGCCTGAGCAGTTCTTC. This encodes CASSYPETGPEQFF.

Comments on this clonotype: An end of the junction does not agree with germline; a read error may underlie this. The V gene is TRBV5-1, the J gene TRBJ2-7; D might be TRBD2 (6 bases). Germline values: CDR1 SGHRS, CDR2 YFSETQ. The CDR3 has 13 amino acids. DNA of the CDR3: TGTGCCAGCAGCTTAGCGGAGGGCTACGAGCAGTACTTC. Its protein is CASSLAEGYEQYF.

V usage is TRBV12-3 or TRBV12-4 and J usage is TRBJ2-3; 16 bases line up with TRBD2. The CDR3 sequence is 16 residues long. V trimming: 5 bases; J trimming: 5 bases; junction bases outside the gene matches: 4. The CDR3 is CASSGTSGGAVDTQYF. DNA for the CDR3: TGTGCCAGCAGTGGGACTAGCGGGGGGGCCGTAGATACGCAGTATTTT.

This clonotype came up many times. This chain links TRBV20-1 with TRBJ1-1; D may be TRBD1 (5 bases). The CDR3 has 14 amino acids. Deletions cut 3 bases from V and 3 bases from J, with 14 bases between. CDR1 and CDR2 from the germline V gene are DFQATT and SNEGSKA (reference sequence). The CDR3 region is CSASRAGLDTEAFF. CDR3 DNA sequence: TGCAGTGCTAGTCGGGCAGGGCTTGACACTGAAGCTTTCTTT.

This clonotype was observed a few times. The genes are TRBV7-2 and TRBJ2-1, with TRBD2 matching over 7 bases. Trimming cost V 1 base and J 4 bases; bases outside gene matches: 4. The CDR3 spans 15 residues. Germline V gives CDR1 SGHTA, CDR2 FQGNSA. The CDR3 nucleotides are TGTGCCAGCAGCTTAGTGGGAGGGGTTTACAATGAGCAGTTCTTC. Translated: CASSLVGGVYNEQFF.

This sequence joins TRBV29-1 and TRBJ1-4, with TRBD1 as a possible D gene (5 bases). This CDR3 region has 14 residues. Trimming left V 2 bases short and J 3 bases short, with 10 bases between. Germline V gene lookup returns CDR1 SQVTM and CDR2 ANQGSEA. CDR3: CSVEIRDSNEKLFF. The CDR3 bases are TGCAGCGTTGAAATTCGGGACTCTAATGAAAAACTGTTTTTT. Variable domain in full (rest from reference TRBV29-1 and TRBJ1-4): SAVISQKPSRDICQRGTSLTIQCQVDSQVTMMFWYRQQPGQSLTLIATANQGSEATYESGFVIDKFPISRPNLTFSTLTVSNMSPEDSSIYLCSVEIRDSNEKLFFGSGTQLSVL.